Below are 8 T cell receptor beta chains sequenced from a single sample in a study of blood T cell repertoires in COVID-19. Assay: immunoSEQ multiplex PCR; the TCRdb copy retains only in-frame clones and omits some. The sample records under 85,000 clones, 86% being singletons. The material sequenced was peripheral blood. The receptors shown here come from a man in his forties with COVID-19, enrolled during active disease.

The V gene is TRBV20-1, the J gene TRBJ2-5; 8 bases map to TRBD2. The CDR3 is 15 amino acids. Germline V lookup: CDR1 DFQATT, CDR2 SNEGSKA (reference sequence). V was clipped by 3 bases and J by 1 base; unmatched bases: 7. This chain's CDR3 is CSASSGGGTQETQYF. The CDR3 nucleotides are TGCAGTGCTAGTTCTGGCGGGGGGACCCAAGAGACCCAGTACTTC.

The chain links TRBV7-9 to TRBJ1-2, with 8 bases aligning to TRBD1. Germline V lookup: CDR1 SEHNR, CDR2 FQNEAQ (reference sequence). V dropped 5 bases and J dropped 7; count of bases not matched to a gene: 3. This CDR3 spans 12 amino acids. The CDR3: CASSPDRGGYTF. CDR3 nucleotide sequence: TGTGCCAGCAGCCCAGACAGGGGTGGCTACACCTTC.

V and J are TRBV5-4 and TRBJ1-2; no firm D call. V lost 3 bases and J 3 bases, leaving 18 bases between the germline ends. Germline CDR1 is SGHNT and CDR2 is YYREEE (reference sequence). The length of the CDR3 is 16 residues. CDR3 in amino acids: CASSSFSPQEDYGYTF. The DNA of the CDR3 is TGTGCCAGCAGCTCTTTCTCCCCTCAGGAGGACTATGGCTACACCTTC.

The chain employs TRBV3-1 (or the pseudogene TRBV3-2) and TRBJ2-6; no clear D. V was pared by 6 bases and J by 2 bases, with 5 bases between. The CDR3 totals 13 residues. The germline V gene has CDR1 LGHDT and CDR2 YNNKEL (reference sequence). CDR3 bases: TGTGCCAGCAGGGCCCCTGGGGCCAACGTCCTGACTTTC. This gives the protein CASRAPGANVLTF.

The chain employs TRBV10-3 and TRBJ1-6; D is unclear. Trimming shortened V by 2 bases and J by 10 bases, and 15 bases separated the two germline ends. The CDR3 totals 15 residues. CDR1 ENHRY and CDR2 SYGVKD come from the germline V gene. The CDR3 bases are TGTGCCATCAGTGAGCAAGACGGTGGAGGGTCACCCCTCCACTTT. It specifies CAISEQDGGGSPLHF.

The chain recombines TRBV6-6 with TRBJ1-1; D perhaps matches TRBD1 (6 bases). The germline gives CDR1 MNHNY, CDR2 SVGAGI (reference sequence). This CDR3 spans 14 amino acids. Trimming took 6 bases from V and 5 from J, leaving 16 bases between them. CDR3 region: CASSTTRGGTEAFF. CDR3 sequence (DNA): TGTGCCAGCAGCACGACAAGGGGGGGGACTGAAGCTTTCTTT.

V usage is TRBV10-3 and J usage is TRBJ2-3; D is undetermined. The germline V gene has CDR1 ENHRY and CDR2 SYGVKD. V was trimmed by 3 bases and J by 6 bases, leaving 13 bases between them. The CDR3 extends over 14 amino acids. DNA for the CDR3: TGTGCCATCAGTGAAGGTGGAGCATGGGATACGCAGTATTTT. Encoded protein: CAISEGGAWDTQYF.

The CDR3 DNA follows: TGCGCCAGCAGCCAAGATGACCGGGACAGGGCCGGAAACACCATATATTTT. Translation gives CASSQDDRDRAGNTIYF. The genes are TRBV4-1 and TRBJ1-3; 9 bases line up with TRBD1. After removal of 0 bases from V and 4 bases from J, the junction contained 7 bases not matched to a gene. This CDR3 spans 17 amino acids. Germline loops: CDR1 MGHRA, CDR2 YSYEKL.